Presented here are 24 T cell receptor beta chains from one specimen sequenced in a study of T cell responses to AZD1222 COVID-19 vaccine. Here immunoSEQ multiplex PCR was the method, and the copy in TCRdb shows in-frame clones only, minus some. The data contain over 50,000 clones, over 80% of them singletons. The input for sequencing was peripheral blood, taken on day 0 of AZD1222 vaccination. The receptors originated from an adult in good health.

The chain is built from TRBV12-3 or TRBV12-4 and TRBJ1-2, with D maybe TRBD1 (6 bases). V dropped 6 bases and J dropped 5 bases, with 13 bases sitting between them. The CDR3 sequence is 13 residues long. Written as DNA, the CDR3 is TGTGCCAGCAGACTAACAGGGTGGTATGGCTACACCTTC. It encodes CASRLTGWYGYTF.

This clone came up a few times. This chain joins TRBV11-2 and TRBJ1-1; 7 nucleotides agree with TRBD1. The V gene end was trimmed by 5 bases and the J gene end by 8 bases; junction bases not matched to a gene: 8. The germline V gene has CDR1 SGHAT and CDR2 FQNNGV. The CDR3 covers 13 residues. DNA for the CDR3: TGTGCCAGCAGCCTTAGTGGGGGACAGGAAGCTTTCTTT. Translating it yields CASSLSGGQEAFF.

The chain recombines TRBV4-1 with TRBJ2-3; 10 nucleotides match TRBD1. The CDR3 contains 17 residues. Germline V lookup: CDR1 MGHRA, CDR2 YSYEKL. V shed 0 bases, J shed 3 bases, and the junction held 6 bases outside the gene matches. CDR3 region: CASSQDKDRGRTDTQYF. DNA for the CDR3: TGCGCCAGCAGCCAAGATAAAGACAGGGGGCGAACAGATACGCAGTATTTT.

The chain has TRBV23-1 and TRBJ2-2, with 8 bases fitting TRBD2. TRBV23-1 is assigned to the ORF class and has an uncertain function. The CDR3 length is 17 residues. With 4 bases clipped from V and 7 bases from J, the junction kept 14 bases outside the gene matches. CDR3 in DNA: TGCGCCAGCAGTCCATCTACGCGGGGGGCCATGGGCGGGGAGCTGTTTTTT. Protein sequence: CASSPSTRGAMGGELFF.

This rearrangement joins TRBV6-5 to TRBJ1-6, with D unresolved. The CDR3 totals 13 residues. Trimming shortened V by 8 bases and J by 4 bases, and 9 bases separated the two germline ends. Germline V gene data show CDR1 as MNHEY and CDR2 as SVGAGI. CDR3 loop: CASSRGYNSPLHF. The CDR3 bases are TGTGCCAGCTCTCGGGGATATAATTCACCCCTCCACTTT.

This clone has just a few counts. The gene calls are TRBV2 and TRBJ1-6; no reliable D call. The germline CDR1 and CDR2 sequences are SNHLY and FYNNEI. Trimming removed 1 base from V and 14 bases from J, with 15 bases in between. The CDR3 totals 14 residues. The CDR3 is CASSEGWQARTLHF. CDR3 coding DNA: TGTGCCAGCAGTGAAGGTTGGCAGGCTCGAACCCTCCACTTT.

The chain uses TRBV7-9 and TRBJ1-5; maybe TRBD1 (5 bases). CDR1 SEHNR and CDR2 FQNEAQ come from the germline V gene (reference sequence). CDR3 length equals 15 residues. The germline V and J ends were trimmed by 5 bases and 0 bases, with 11 bases remaining between them. The CDR3 bases are TGTGCCAGCAGCGTTGACAGTTATAGCAATCAGCCCCAGCATTTT. This codes for CASSVDSYSNQPQHF.

The chain links TRBV5-1 to TRBJ1-2; the D gene is possibly TRBD1 (5 bases). Between the trimmed V and J ends, which lost 0 bases and 5 bases, there was a span of 14 bases. CDR1 and CDR2 (germline): SGHRS, YFSETQ. This CDR3 region has 15 residues. The CDR3 nucleotides read TGCGCCAGCAGCTTGGGGGATGGACACATTTATGGCTACACCTTC. Protein: CASSLGDGHIYGYTF.

This clone was recorded only once. The V call is TRBV29-1, the J call TRBJ1-2; no definite D call. This CDR3 has 10 residues. Germline V gives CDR1 SQVTM, CDR2 ANQGSEA. Written as DNA, the CDR3 is TGCAGAATTAGCAAGGGAGGCTACACCTTC. Its translation: CRISKGGYTF.

The chain recombines TRBV5-1 with TRBJ2-5; TRBD1 is a possible D gene (5 bases). This CDR3 contains 16 residues. V lost 0 bases and J 3 bases, leaving 15 bases between the germline ends. The germline V gene encodes CDR1 SGHRS and CDR2 YFSETQ. The CDR3, as DNA: TGCGCCAGCAGCTTGGACCCCCTCAGGGCCGAAGAGACCCAGTACTTC. Translated, it gives CASSLDPLRAEETQYF.

This chain's CDR3 is CASSADGLSGYTF. The CDR3 bases are TGTGCCAGCAGTGCGGACGGTCTCAGTGGCTACACCTTC. The chain has TRBV2 and TRBJ1-2; D is undetermined. Germline V gene sequence: CDR1 SNHLY, CDR2 FYNNEI. The V gene lost 4 bases and the J gene lost 7 bases, with 13 bases spanning the gap. The CDR3 has 13 amino acids.

The V and J genes are TRBV10-3 and TRBJ1-5; no definite D call. Germline V gene sequence: CDR1 ENHRY, CDR2 SYGVKD. V lost 11 bases to trimming and J lost 5 bases, with 13 bases between them. CDR3 length: 12 residues. The CDR3 is CASAETYQPQHF. For the CDR3, the DNA is TGTGCCTCAGCCGAGACCTATCAGCCCCAGCATTTT.

The J gene is TRBJ2-1, the V gene TRBV24-1; D remains ambiguous. V lost 3 bases to trimming and J lost 10 bases, with 6 bases between them. The CDR3 spans 11 residues. Looked up from germline, CDR1 is KGHDR and CDR2 is SFDVKD. The CDR3 here is CATSDIIEQFF. CDR3 bases: TGTGCCACCAGTGATATAATCGAGCAGTTCTTC.

The chain has TRBV21-1 and TRBJ1-6. TRBV21-1 is listed as a pseudogene. CDR3 length: 14 amino acids. The DNA for the CDR3 is TGTGCCAGCAGCAAATACGGGTATAATTCACCCCTCCACTTT. Translation: CASSKYGYNSPLHF.

This chain uses TRBV6-2 or TRBV6-3 with TRBJ1-4; a possible D gene is TRBD1 (6 bases). V lost 5 bases to trimming and J lost 8 bases, with 18 bases between them. In germline, CDR1 is MNHEY, CDR2 SVGEGT. The CDR3 covers 15 residues. The chain's CDR3 is CASSPRGRIEEKLFF. In DNA form, the CDR3 reads TGTGCCAGCAGTCCCCGGGGGCGAATCGAGGAAAAACTGTTTTTT.

The rearrangement joins TRBV3-1 (or the pseudogene TRBV3-2) to TRBJ1-5; no clear D. The CDR3 is 15 residues long. Germline CDR1 reads LGHDT; CDR2 reads YNNKEL (reference sequence). V was trimmed by 0 bases and J by 4 bases, leaving 10 bases between them. The chain's CDR3 is CASSQDSWGNQPQHF. The CDR3 nucleotides read TGTGCCAGCAGCCAAGATTCGTGGGGAAATCAGCCCCAGCATTTT.

This chain connects TRBV4-1 to TRBJ1-2; TRBD1 agrees at 9 bases. After removal of 1 base from V and 0 bases from J, the junction contained 3 bases not matched to a gene. In germline, CDR1 is MGHRA, CDR2 YSYEKL. This CDR3 has 16 amino acids. The CDR3 sequence: CASSQATGGPNYGYTF. The DNA for the CDR3 is TGCGCCAGCAGCCAAGCGACAGGGGGGCCTAACTATGGCTACACCTTC.

The chain uses TRBV29-1 and TRBJ2-7, with TRBD1 matching 8 bases. From germline, CDR1 is SQVTM and CDR2 ANQGSEA. The trim removed 0 bases at V and 3 bases at J, leaving 4 bases unmatched. The CDR3 length is 14 residues. In DNA, the CDR3 is TGCAGCGTTGAAGACGGACAGGGTGGCTACGAGCAGTACTTC. Translated, it gives CSVEDGQGGYEQYF.

The rearrangement joins TRBV4-3 to TRBJ1-2; D is undetermined. This CDR3 spans 12 amino acids. V was cut by 4 bases and J by 5 bases, with 8 bases left in between. CDR1 and CDR2 (germline): LGHNA, YSLEER. The CDR3 protein is CASSRGVYGYTF. CDR3 sequence (DNA): TGCGCCAGCAGCCGGGGTGTTTATGGCTACACCTTC.

The table lists this clone with a count of one. The chain joins TRBV6-4 to TRBJ2-3; 8 bases align to TRBD2. CDR3 size: 18 residues. After removal of 0 bases from V and 3 bases from J, the junction contained 11 bases not matched to a gene. Germline V gene data show CDR1 as MRHNA and CDR2 as SNTAGT. The CDR3 region has the DNA TGTGCCAGCAGTGACTCCAGCATGGGCGGGGGGCCTACAGATACGCAGTATTTT. Amino acid sequence: CASSDSSMGGGPTDTQYF.

The rearrangement uses TRBV7-2 and TRBJ2-1; 8 bases map to TRBD2. This CDR3 comprises 15 residues. CDR1 and CDR2 (germline): SGHTA, FQGNSA. With 1 base clipped from V and 5 bases from J, the junction kept 4 bases outside the gene matches. The CDR3 bases are TGTGCCAGCAGCTTAGTTCCGGGGGGGGACAATGAGCAGTTCTTC. Amino acids: CASSLVPGGDNEQFF. Using reference TRBV7-2 and TRBJ2-1 for the parts outside the CDR3, the full variable domain is GAGVSQSPSNKVTEKGKDVELRCDPISGHTALYWYRQSLGQGLEFLIYFQGNSAPDKSGLPSDRFSAERTGGSVSTLTIQRTQQEDSAVYLCASSLVPGGDNEQFFGPGTRLTVL.

The CDR3 loop is CASRRQVGELFF. CDR3 nucleotide sequence: TGTGCCAGCAGACGACAGGTCGGGGAGCTGTTTTTT. The chain employs TRBV7-8 and TRBJ2-2, with D possibly being TRBD1 (6 bases). V lost 6 bases and J 7 bases, leaving 9 bases between the germline ends. The germline CDR1 and CDR2 sequences are SGHVS and FQNEAQ. The CDR3 extends over 12 amino acids.

The chain combines TRBV7-6 with TRBJ1-6; 8 bases are a match to TRBD1. Trimming cost V 6 bases and J 9 bases; bases outside gene matches: 4. Germline values: CDR1 SGHVS, CDR2 FNYEAQ. There are 13 residues in the CDR3. In nucleotides, the CDR3 is TGTGCCAGCAGGGACAGGGTCGGTTCACCCCTCCACTTT. Translating gives CASRDRVGSPLHF.

This chain connects TRBV5-5 to TRBJ2-6, with a weak D call TRBD1 (5 bases). The CDR3 is 17 residues long. Germline CDR1 SGHKS, CDR2 YYEKEE (reference sequence). Trimming left V 5 bases short and J 0 bases short, with 15 bases between. The chain's CDR3 is CASSVTAVLSGANVLTF. The CDR3 DNA is TGTGCCAGCAGTGTGACAGCTGTCCTCTCTGGGGCCAACGTCCTGACTTTC.